The 26 T cell receptor beta chains listed next were all sequenced from one sample in a study of patients and donors after allogeneic stem cell transplantation. From the RT-PCR reads, TCRdb called clonotypes with MiXCR, one entry per CDR3 protein. The data show about 400,000 distinct CDR3 sequences, roughly 17% seen once. The material sequenced was blood, either unsorted or a sorted T cell fraction (not recorded which). The receptors were gathered from a human donor who was either an allogeneic HSCT recipient or a stem cell or donor lymphocyte infusion donor (not recorded which). It is not recorded whose cells these are; they may come from a transplant donor.

This rearrangement joins TRBV6-2 or TRBV6-3 to TRBJ1-5, with 12 bases lining up with TRBD1. CDR1 MNHEY and CDR2 SVGEGT come from the germline V gene. CDR3 length: 14 amino acids. V trimming: 7 bases; J trimming: 5 bases; junction bases outside the gene matches: 3. DNA of the CDR3: TGTGCCAGCATCGGGACAGGGGGCCATCAGCCCCAGCATTTT. Its translation: CASIGTGGHQPQHF.

This clonotype was found a few times. The gene calls are TRBV4-1 and TRBJ2-6; TRBD2 might be the D (5 bases). This CDR3 has 20 residues. Per germline, CDR1 MGHRA and CDR2 YSYEKL. Trimming pared 1 base from V and 2 bases from J, leaving 21 bases between. In DNA, the CDR3 is TGCGCCAGCAGCCAAGTCGACACAACTGAGGGCTATCCTGGGGCCAACGTCCTGACTTTC. It specifies CASSQVDTTEGYPGANVLTF.

This chain joins TRBV20-1 and TRBJ1-1; D gene ambiguous. Germline values: CDR1 DFQATT, CDR2 SNEGSKA (reference sequence). Trimming removed 2 bases from V and 0 bases from J, with 10 bases in between. CDR3 length: 14 amino acids. The DNA for the CDR3 is TGCAGTGCTAGATCGCCCGGGTTGAACACTGAAGCTTTCTTT. It specifies CSARSPGLNTEAFF.

This clonotype has only a few counts. V and J are TRBV4-3 and TRBJ2-2; 9 nucleotides agree with TRBD2. The CDR3 extends over 16 amino acids. CDR1 LGHNA and CDR2 YSLEER come from the germline V gene. V gave up 4 bases and J gave up 6 bases; unmatched junction bases: 9. CDR3 DNA sequence: TGCGCCAGCAGCCGGCGGGGGGGCGGATTTCCCGGGGAGCTGTTTTTT. It codes for CASSRRGGGFPGELFF.

The V call is TRBV2, the J call TRBJ1-2; TRBD1 aligns across 7 bases. The ends lost 7 bases at V and 2 bases at J; junction bases unmatched: 10. The CDR3 length is 15 residues. Looked up from germline, CDR1 is SNHLY and CDR2 is FYNNEI. This chain's CDR3 is CASKSRDRGNYGYTF. The CDR3 DNA follows: TGTGCCAGCAAAAGTCGGGACAGAGGGAACTATGGCTACACCTTC. Together with reference TRBV2 and TRBJ1-2, the CDR3 gives the full variable domain: EPEVTQTPSHQVTQMGQEVILRCVPISNHLYFYWYRQILGQKVEFLVSFYNNEISEKSEIFDDQFSVERPDGSNFTLKIRSTKLEDSAMYFCASKSRDRGNYGYTFGSGTRLTVV.

The chain employs TRBV27 and TRBJ2-3; 8 bases match TRBD1. Germline values: CDR1 MNHEY, CDR2 SMNVEV (reference sequence). There are 15 residues in the CDR3. V dropped 7 bases and J dropped 5; count of bases not matched to a gene: 11. The CDR3 nucleotides are TGTGCCAGCACCCCCGGACAGGGAAATGGAGATACGCAGTATTTT. Protein product: CASTPGQGNGDTQYF.

The rearrangement links TRBV10-3 to TRBJ1-2; 8 bases align to TRBD1. The J segment lost 5 bases and the V segment lost 10 bases, leaving 9 bases of the junction unmatched. From germline, CDR1 is ENHRY and CDR2 SYGVKD. This CDR3 spans 13 amino acids. CDR3 DNA sequence: TGTGCCAGCCAACCGGACAGGGAATATGGCTACACCTTC. Translated, it gives CASQPDREYGYTF.

The rearrangement uses TRBV12-3 or TRBV12-4 and TRBJ1-2; D might be TRBD1 (6 bases). Between the trimmed V and J ends, which lost 6 bases and 4 bases, there was a span of 15 bases. The CDR3 runs to 14 residues. For the CDR3, the DNA is TGTGCCAGCAGGTCGATTACAGGGTCCTATGGCTACACCTTC. It specifies CASRSITGSYGYTF.

The chain links TRBV21-1 to TRBJ2-1; TRBD2 is the table's D call, not checked against the DNA. TRBV21-1 is flagged as a pseudogene. This CDR3 has 17 residues. In DNA, the CDR3 is TGTGCCAGCACGGGGTCAGGGCCCCGAGCCGCCTACAATGAGCAGTTCTTC. As protein: CASTGSGPRAAYNEQFF.

V usage is TRBV4-2 and J usage is TRBJ2-3; D might be TRBD2 (6 bases). Trimming took 2 bases from V and 1 from J, leaving 10 bases between them. The CDR3 contains 15 residues. Germline CDR1 is LGHNA and CDR2 is YNFKEQ. The CDR3 sequence: CASSQPLAGTDTQYF. The CDR3 DNA reads as TGTGCCAGCAGCCAACCTTTAGCGGGCACAGATACGCAGTATTTT.

This clonotype was detected only once. The chain has TRBV2 and TRBJ2-3, with D tentatively TRBD2 (5 bases). The germline V gene has CDR1 SNHLY and CDR2 FYNNEI. The CDR3 length is 15 residues. Trimming removed 7 bases from V and 0 bases from J, with 14 bases in between. CDR3: CASTKGLTSTDTQYF. CDR3 nucleotides: TGTGCCAGCACCAAAGGACTCACTAGCACAGATACGCAGTATTTT.

This clonotype was seen a handful of times. The V gene is TRBV21-1, the J gene TRBJ2-7. TRBV21-1 is described as a pseudogene. The CDR3 has 12 residues. CDR3 in DNA: TGTGCCAGCAGCAAAGGGGTATACGAGCAGTACTTC. This encodes CASSKGVYEQYF.

This clonotype was detected a few times. The chain recombines TRBV11-2 with TRBJ2-1; tentative D call: TRBD1 (5 bases). From germline, CDR1 is SGHAT and CDR2 FQNNGV. The germline V and J ends were trimmed by 4 bases and 6 bases, with 13 bases remaining between them. This CDR3 has 14 amino acids. The DNA for the CDR3 is TGTGCCAGCAGCTCAGACAGAACCTCCAATGAGCAGTTCTTC. Protein product: CASSSDRTSNEQFF.

This chain connects TRBV11-3 to TRBJ2-7; TRBD2 agrees at 10 bases. The V gene end was trimmed by 0 bases and the J gene end by 7 bases; junction bases not matched to a gene: 6. CDR1 SGHNT and CDR2 YENEEA come from the germline V gene. The CDR3 is 15 residues long. CDR3 DNA: TGTGCCAGCAGCTTAGACCTAGCGGGAGCGAAAGAGCAGTACTTC. Amino acids: CASSLDLAGAKEQYF.

In its sample, this clonotype was seen a few times. The chain combines TRBV5-1 with TRBJ2-7, with D possibly being TRBD1 (5 bases). Germline-derived CDR1 and CDR2 are SGHRS and YFSETQ. The CDR3 spans 14 residues. V lost 3 bases and J 1 base, leaving 11 bases between the germline ends. The CDR3 DNA reads as TGCGCCAGCAGCTACCCAGGGATTTCCTACGAGCAGTACTTC. Protein sequence: CASSYPGISYEQYF.

The V call is TRBV12-3 or TRBV12-4, the J call TRBJ2-1, with D perhaps TRBD2 (6 bases). V lost 6 bases and J lost 6, with 18 bases in between. This CDR3 contains 15 residues. CDR3: CASRAPYGRGNEQFF. In nucleotides, the CDR3 is TGTGCCAGCAGGGCCCCGTACGGGAGAGGCAATGAGCAGTTCTTC.

The rearrangement uses TRBV5-6 and TRBJ2-5; TRBD2 might be the D (7 bases). The V end was cut by 1 base, the J end by 2 bases, with 18 bases between. The CDR3 is 17 amino acids. From germline, CDR1 is SGHDT and CDR2 YYEEEE. DNA for the CDR3: TGTGCCAGCAGCTTGTGGGGGGGCAGTAAGAGTCAAGAGACCCAGTACTTC. Translation gives CASSLWGGSKSQETQYF. Full variable domain (outside the CDR3, taken from reference TRBV5-6 and TRBJ2-5): DAGVTQSPTHLIKTRGQQVTLRCSPKSGHDTVSWYQQALGQGPQFIFQYYEEEERQRGNFPDRFSGHQFPNYSSELNVNALLLGDSALYLCASSLWGGSKSQETQYFGPGTRLLVL.

This clonotype was seen a handful of times. The J gene is TRBJ2-7, the V gene TRBV20-1; 9 bases are shared with TRBD2. There are 16 residues in the CDR3. V shed 1 base and J 5 bases; nucleotides not matched to a gene: 12. Germline assignment: CDR1 DFQATT and CDR2 SNEGSKA (reference sequence). The CDR3 protein is CSARGIAGAPPNEQYF. The CDR3 nucleotides are TGCAGTGCTAGAGGGATAGCGGGGGCCCCACCTAACGAGCAGTACTTC.

Only a few counts were recorded for this clonotype. This chain links TRBV28 with TRBJ2-7; perhaps TRBD1 as D (6 bases). With 2 bases removed from V and 2 bases from J, the gap between germline ends came to 13 bases. Germline CDR1 and CDR2: MDHEN and SYDVKM. The CDR3 is 15 residues long. This CDR3 reads CASSLRTASTYEQYF. The CDR3 DNA follows: TGTGCCAGCAGTTTAAGGACAGCCAGCACCTACGAGCAGTACTTC.

This clonotype was detected only once. The chain combines TRBV13 with TRBJ2-7; D is uncertain. The ends were cut back, 5 bases at V and 5 bases at J, with 10 bases in the middle. This CDR3 region has 12 residues. The germline CDR1 and CDR2 sequences are PRHDT and FYEKMQ (reference sequence). CDR3 in DNA: TGTGCCAGCAGCCTTCTAGGCGACGAGCAGTACTTC. Translating it yields CASSLLGDEQYF. Full variable domain (outside the CDR3, taken from reference TRBV13 and TRBJ2-7): AAGVIQSPRHLIKEKRETATLKCYPIPRHDTVYWYQQGPGQDPQFLISFYEKMQSDKGSIPDRFSAQQFSDYHSELNMSSLELGDSALYFCASSLLGDEQYFGPGTRLTVT.

This clonotype was detected only a few times. This rearrangement joins TRBV12-3 or TRBV12-4 to TRBJ2-7; 11 nucleotides line up with TRBD2. Trimming cost V 6 bases and J 2 bases; bases outside gene matches: 3. This CDR3 is 14 amino acids long. DNA for the CDR3: TGTGCCAGCAGACTAGCGGGGGATACCTACGAGCAGTACTTC. Amino acid sequence: CASRLAGDTYEQYF.

Comment on this clonotype: It is likely a read error, because the conserved phenylalanine at the end of the CDR3 is missing. The DNA is omitted, as the CDR3 cannot be located on it reliably, and the CDR3 follows TCRdb's listing. V usage is TRBV29-1 and J usage is TRBJ2-3. The CDR3 contains 9 residues when both ends are counted. Per germline, CDR1 SQVTM and CDR2 ANQGSEA. CDR3: CSVSDDRSI.

The V and J genes are TRBV6-1 and TRBJ2-7; 7 positions match TRBD1. The germline V gene encodes CDR1 MNHNS and CDR2 SASEGT. The CDR3 is 14 amino acids. After removal of 6 bases from V and 2 bases from J, the junction contained 7 bases not matched to a gene. CDR3 bases: TGTGCCAGCAGACGAACAGGGGAGACCTACGAGCAGTACTTC. Translated, it gives CASRRTGETYEQYF.

This clonotype was observed a handful of times. The chain uses TRBV7-6 and TRBJ2-5; weak D call: TRBD2 (6 bases). CDR3 length: 15 amino acids. Trimming removed 5 bases from V and 1 base from J, with 14 bases in between. CDR1 is SGHVS, CDR2 FNYEAQ, per germline. In DNA form, the CDR3 reads TGTGCCAGCAGCCTAATGGAGGGGTTCCAAGAGACCCAGTACTTC. Its translation is CASSLMEGFQETQYF. Full variable domain (rest looked up from reference TRBV7-6 and TRBJ2-5): GAGVSQSPRYKVTKRGQDVALRCDPISGHVSLYWYRQALGQGPEFLTYFNYEAQQDKSGLPNDRFSAERPEGSISTLTIQRTEQRDSAMYRCASSLMEGFQETQYFGPGTRLLVL.

This clonotype was seen only a few times. The chain employs TRBV7-8 and TRBJ2-4; 12 bases line up with TRBD1. This CDR3 contains 17 residues. V was pared by 5 bases and J by 8 bases, with 13 bases of the junction left unmatched. CDR1 is SGHVS, CDR2 FQNEAQ, per germline. The CDR3 spells CASSKHRDRGQIDIQYF. In nucleotides, the CDR3 is TGTGCCAGCAGCAAACACCGGGACAGGGGGCAGATAGACATTCAGTACTTC.

J is TRBJ2-1 and V is TRBV11-2; a weak D match, TRBD2 (6 bases). Germline-derived CDR1 and CDR2 are SGHAT and FQNNGV. The V end lost 6 bases, the J end lost 2 bases, and 17 bases lay between the germline ends. The CDR3 sequence is 16 residues long. The CDR3 is CASRVAGRMTYNEQFF. CDR3 DNA sequence: TGTGCCAGCAGGGTTGCGGGACGGATGACCTACAATGAGCAGTTCTTC.